These T cell receptor beta chains were read from a single sample in a study of blood T cell repertoires in COVID-19. TCRdb's copy holds only in-frame clones and misses some; the assay was immunoSEQ multiplex PCR. Seen here are over 350,000 clones, 85% to 90% observed once, and the top ten hold about a tenth. The sample was PBMCs or T cells enriched from blood (not recorded which). These TCRs come from a woman between 45 and 65 years old who had recovered from COVID-19. Both conserved end residues are part of each CDR3.

>TRBJ1-1|TRBV6-5
CASIRDINTEAFF
>TRBJ1-2|TRBV30
CAWIRQGGGYTF
>TRBJ2-7|TRBV29-1
CSVVGGGLYEQYF
>TRBJ2-3|TRBV6-1
CASSDGLTDTQYF
>TRBJ2-1|TRBV10-3
CAISDQGRNEQFF
>TRBJ2-4|TRBV19
CASSIGLTGGNIQYF
>TRBJ1-1|TRBV6-5
CASRPGVTNTEAFF
>TRBJ2-1|TRBV5-1
CASSFTGQGNGNEQFF
>TRBJ2-2|TRBV19
CASRYQVDTGELFF
>TRBJ2-7|TRBV7-6
CASSSSTGTGNEQYF
>TRBJ2-2|TRBV27
CASGLQGVSGELFF
>TRBJ1-5|TRBV19
CASSGDSARSQHF
>TRBJ2-7|TRBV4-3
CASSQDLAAYEQYF
>TRBJ2-7|TRBV2
CASSELQETAYEQYF
>TRBJ2-7|TRBV2
CASTLLSGGAGEQYF
>TRBJ2-7|TRBV5-1
CASSLADGLSYEQYF
>TRBJ2-1|TRBV14
CASSPGYEQFF
>TRBJ1-1|TRBV21-1
CASGNDRGRRPNTEAFF
>TRBJ1-1|TRBV7-8
CASSQGMNTEAFF
>TRBJ1-3|TRBV5-1
CASSLNTGLSGNTIYF
>TRBJ2-1|TRBV13
CASSLEGGGYNEQFF